This entry features one TCR beta chain sequence. Per the original data handling: Amplification with reference gene primers provided the estimates of nucleated cell counts. The assay was immunoSEQ multiplex PCR, and TCRdb's table has in-frame clones only and misses some. Clonal size and the V and J genes are those of that table, whereas D and trimming came from the DNA. The sample consists of 350,000 to 400,000 clones, roughly 92% of them appearing once. The data stem from a study of blood T cell repertoires in COVID-19. Cohort allocation depended upon clinical history that participants reported. During the 2 weeks before they entered the study, exposed participants had met someone with a PCR-confirmed or clinician-diagnosed COVID-19 case. The clonotype comes from a woman in her forties who had been exposed to COVID-19. The material sequenced was PBMCs or T cells enriched from blood (not recorded which).

CDR3 loop: CASSLALGLGPLEQYF. The CDR3 coding sequence is TGTGCCAGCAGCTTAGCTTTGGGACTAGGCCCTCTCGAGCAGTACTTC. This chain links TRBV7-8 with TRBJ2-7; TRBD2 matches at 8 bases. The CDR3 totals 16 residues. From germline, CDR1 is SGHVS and CDR2 FQNEAQ. V was pared by 0 bases and J by 6 bases, with 10 bases of the junction left unmatched. The full variable domain, completed using reference TRBV7-8 and TRBJ2-7, is GAGVSQSPRYKVAKRGQDVALRCDPISGHVSLFWYQQALGQGPEFLTYFQNEAQLDKSGLPSDRFFAERPEGSVSTLKIQRTQQEDSAVYLCASSLALGLGPLEQYFGPGTRLTVT.